These 26 T cell receptor beta chains originate from one sample sequenced in a study of regulatory T cells in long-lasting Graves disease. Sequencing libraries for TCR beta were prepared with iRepertoire HTBI primers and Arm-PCR of CDR3 regions. TCRdb reprocessed the multiplex PCR reads with MiXCR, giving one entry per CDR3 protein. Among around 250,000 distinct CDR3 sequences listed, 15% to 20% were seen once. The time point here: newly diagnosed GD, antithyroid drugs for less than 3 months. Extracted RNA from PBMCs served as the source of the TCR library. Separately, the same data were catalogued under a study of T cells in Graves' hyperthyroidism and ophthalmopathy.

The sample consisted of peripheral blood mononuclear cells (PBMCs), taken at new diagnosis, from a patient treated with antithyroid drugs. All receptors come from a woman aged 30 to 39 with Graves disease.

This clonotype was observed many times. The chain combines TRBV12-3 or TRBV12-4 with TRBJ2-3, with D hard to call. CDR3 length: 13 residues. V lost 1 base to trimming and J lost 3 bases, with 5 bases between them. The CDR3 coding sequence is TGTGCCAGCAGTTTAGTCGATACAGATACGCAGTATTTT. Translation: CASSLVDTDTQYF.

This clonotype was seen repeatedly, ten times or more. The chain employs TRBV6-4 and TRBJ1-1; 10 bases are shared with TRBD1. Germline assignment: CDR1 MRHNA and CDR2 SNTAGT. Unmatched junction bases numbered 2, after V lost 6 bases and J lost 1 base. This CDR3 has 14 residues. The CDR3 DNA reads TGTGCCAGCAGGCGGGACAGGGGGAACACTGAAGCTTTCTTT. This translates into CASRRDRGNTEAFF.

The sample holds one count of this clonotype. One junction end does not reproduce the germline sequence, and a read error may be involved. The gene calls are TRBV5-1 and TRBJ1-4; tentatively, D is TRBD1 (6 bases). The CDR3 has 14 amino acids. CDR1 is SGHRS, CDR2 YFSETQ, per germline. CDR3 sequence reads: CASSRSGTQERLLF. CDR3 nucleotide sequence: TGCGCCAGCAGCAGGTCCGGGACACAGGAAAGACTGCTTTTT. The complete variable domain, with remaining parts taken from reference TRBV5-1 and TRBJ1-4, reads KAGVTQTPRYLIKTRGQQVTLSCSPISGHRSVSWYQQTPGQGLQFLFEYFSETQRNKGNFPGRFSGRQFSNSRSEMNVSTLELGDSALYLCASSRSGTQERLLFGSGTQLSVL.

The J gene is TRBJ2-7, the V gene TRBV12-3 or TRBV12-4; D remains unclear. The CDR3 length is 12 residues. The V gene lost 7 bases and the J gene lost 4 bases, with 11 bases spanning the gap. In nucleotides, the CDR3 is TGTGCCAGCAAGGGCCGGCGGTACGAGCAGTACTTC. Its translation is CASKGRRYEQYF.

This clonotype was recorded many times. The chain recombines TRBV20-1 with TRBJ2-3, with 9 bases matching TRBD1. The CDR3 extends over 16 amino acids. The V gene's germline CDR1 is DFQATT and CDR2 SNEGSKA (reference sequence). J gave up 5 bases and V 1 base, and 10 bases lay outside the gene matches. The CDR3, as DNA: TGCAGTGCTAGAGTCTACAGGGGGCCCCGCAGAGATACGCAGTATTTT. It specifies CSARVYRGPRRDTQYF.

About this clonotype itself: This is likely an artifact of a read error, given a far larger clone one base away. The V call is TRBV28, the J call TRBJ1-4; unclear D gene. CDR3 size: 16 residues. Germline CDR1 reads MDHEN; CDR2 reads SYDVKM. CDR3 coding DNA: TGTACCAGCAGTTTTGGACGGGGAGCAACTAATGAAAAACTGTTTTTT. Amino acid sequence: CTSSFGRGATNEKLFF.

This clonotype was counted at least ten times. The CDR3 region is CASSLELEVGTQYF. The CDR3 region has the DNA TGTGCCAGCAGTTTAGAGTTAGAGGTTGGGACCCAGTACTTC. The chain carries TRBV12-3 or TRBV12-4 and TRBJ2-5; D not resolved. The CDR3 consists of 14 residues. V shed 1 base and J shed 7 bases, with 13 bases lying between them.

The CDR3 DNA is TGTGCCAGCAGCTTAGGTCTAGCGGGAGGCAGCTCCTACAATGAGCAGTTCTTC. It specifies CASSLGLAGGSSYNEQFF. The chain joins TRBV7-3 to TRBJ2-1; 11 nucleotides agree with TRBD2. Germline assignment: CDR1 SGHTA and CDR2 FQGTGA. The CDR3 is 18 residues long. V dropped 2 bases and J dropped 0; count of bases not matched to a gene: 6.

This clonotype was recorded many times. The V and J genes are TRBV27 and TRBJ2-7, with 8 bases that match TRBD1. V trimming: 4 bases; J trimming: 0 bases; junction bases outside the gene matches: 2. Germline-derived CDR1 and CDR2 are MNHEY and SMNVEV (reference sequence). The CDR3 sequence is 14 residues long. CDR3 in amino acids: CASSYRGSSYEQYF. In DNA form, the CDR3 reads TGTGCCAGCAGTTACAGGGGGTCCTCCTACGAGCAGTACTTC.

This clonotype was picked up many times. The chain uses TRBV6-1 and TRBJ2-6; 8 bases fit TRBD1. V was pared by 4 bases and J by 0 bases, with 11 bases of the junction left unmatched. The CDR3 consists of 19 residues. Germline CDR1 and CDR2: MNHNS and SASEGT. This CDR3 is CASSARPGQAPSGANVLTF. The CDR3 bases are TGTGCCAGCAGTGCTCGGCCGGGACAGGCGCCCTCTGGGGCCAACGTCCTGACTTTC.

This clonotype showed up many times. The chain joins TRBV4-1 to TRBJ1-2, with unresolved D. Germline V gene lookup returns CDR1 MGHRA and CDR2 YSYEKL. This CDR3 is built from 13 residues. The V and J ends lost 0 bases and 6 bases respectively, with 8 bases between them. CDR3 bases: TGCGCCAGCAGCCAAGATACGCCAGATGGCTACACCTTC. Translated: CASSQDTPDGYTF.

This clonotype was counted many times. The chain employs TRBV7-8 and TRBJ1-1; D uncertain. Looked up from germline, CDR1 is SGHVS and CDR2 is FQNEAQ. Trimming took 5 bases from V and 2 from J, leaving 6 bases between them. This CDR3 has 12 residues. CDR3 DNA: TGTGCCAGCAGCCCTGATAACACTGAAGCTTTCTTT. Translating gives CASSPDNTEAFF.

In this sample, this clonotype turned up many times. The V gene is TRBV3-1, the J gene TRBJ2-3; perhaps TRBD1 as D (6 bases). Trimming left V 2 bases short and J 2 bases short, with 14 bases between. The CDR3 is 16 amino acids. From germline, CDR1 is LGHDT and CDR2 YNNKEL (reference sequence). CDR3 DNA: TGTGCCAGCAGCCAATCGGGACATCCAGACACAGATACGCAGTATTTT. Translation gives CASSQSGHPDTDTQYF.

Comments on this clonotype: Since a far larger clone is one base different, this is likely a read error. The rearrangement links TRBV20-1 to TRBJ2-3, with TRBD2 identical over 12 bases. The assigned J gene may be wrong: the sequence end matches TRBJ2-1 better. Germline V gene data show CDR1 as DFQATT and CDR2 as SNEGSKA (reference sequence). CDR3 size: 15 residues. The CDR3 loop is CSARDPSGGEVEQFF. CDR3 DNA sequence: TGCAGTGCTAGAGACCCTAGCGGGGGGGAGGTTGAGCAGTTCTTC.

The genes are TRBV5-1 and TRBJ1-1; a possible D gene is TRBD1 (6 bases). V lost 4 bases, J lost 6 bases, and 13 bases lay in between. This CDR3 contains 13 residues. Germline V CDR1 and CDR2: SGHRS, YFSETQ. The CDR3 region has the DNA TGCGCCAGCAGCCCCGGGACAAACGCTGAAGCTTTCTTT. This gives the protein CASSPGTNAEAFF.

This clonotype appeared many times. The rearrangement uses TRBV20-1 and TRBJ2-5; D is ambiguous. CDR1 and CDR2 (germline): DFQATT, SNEGSKA (reference sequence). The germline V and J ends were trimmed by 3 bases and 2 bases, with 10 bases remaining between them. This CDR3 is 13 amino acids long. The CDR3 loop reads CSARAESQETQYF. CDR3 in DNA: TGCAGTGCTAGGGCAGAAAGTCAAGAGACCCAGTACTTC.

There are many counts of this clonotype. V gene TRBV20-1 combines with J gene TRBJ1-2; D not resolved. With 5 bases removed from V and 1 base from J, the gap between germline ends came to 5 bases. Germline V gives CDR1 DFQATT, CDR2 SNEGSKA (reference sequence). This CDR3 is 11 amino acids long. The CDR3 here is CSAQDNYGYTF. The CDR3 DNA is TGCAGTGCTCAGGATAACTATGGCTACACCTTC.

A word on this clonotype: A much larger clone differs by one base, so this may be a read error. This CDR3 is CASSEWDGVGNEQYF. In DNA form, the CDR3 reads TGTGCCAGCAGTGAATGGGACGGGGTCGGGAATGAGCAGTACTTC. The chain couples TRBV25-1 to TRBJ2-7, with D perhaps TRBD1 or TRBD2 (5 bases each). Germline CDR1 MGHDK, CDR2 SYGVNS. CDR3 size: 15 residues. The V end was cut by 1 base, the J end by 7 bases, with 17 bases between.

This clonotype was detected ten times or more. Written as DNA, the CDR3 is TGCAGTGCTAGAGATGCGGGGGTCACCTACAATGAGCAGTTCTTC. Translating gives CSARDAGVTYNEQFF. The V and J genes are TRBV20-1 and TRBJ2-1; 7 nucleotides align to TRBD2. The V segment lost 0 bases and the J segment 2 bases; nucleotides outside the gene matches: 4. The germline V gene encodes CDR1 DFQATT and CDR2 SNEGSKA (reference sequence). The CDR3 loop spans 15 amino acids.

This clonotype was seen many times. The chain uses TRBV12-3 or TRBV12-4 and TRBJ2-5; 10 bases match TRBD2. This CDR3 contains 16 residues. J gave up 5 bases and V 6 bases, and 12 bases lay outside the gene matches. This chain's CDR3 is CASRSSSGGAWETQYF. As DNA, the CDR3 is TGTGCCAGCAGGTCTTCAAGCGGGGGGGCCTGGGAGACCCAGTACTTC.

Notes on this clonotype: One end of the junction does not line up with germline, which may come from a read error. The chain joins TRBV19 to TRBJ2-1; the D gene could be TRBD1 or TRBD2 (6 bases each). The CDR3 extends over 15 amino acids. The germline gives CDR1 LNHDA, CDR2 SQIVND (reference sequence). CDR3 residues: CASSMGAGWYNEQLF. The CDR3 nucleotides read TGTGCCAGTAGTATGGGGGCGGGGTGGTACAATGAGCAGCTCTTC.

There are many counts of this clonotype. J is TRBJ2-3 and V is TRBV3-1; no clear D gene. The V gene lost 4 bases and the J gene lost 2 bases, with 7 bases spanning the gap. CDR1 is LGHDT, CDR2 YNNKEL, per germline (reference sequence). The CDR3 sequence is 13 residues long. CDR3 amino acids: CASSPWDTDTQYF. CDR3 bases: TGTGCCAGCAGCCCTTGGGACACAGATACGCAGTATTTT.

Remarks on this clonotype: A far larger clone is only one base removed, so a read error is likely. The CDR3 nucleotides are TGTGCCAGCAGCCCACTCGCAGGCTATCTAGAGACCCAGTTCTTC. Translating it yields CASSPLAGYLETQFF. V is TRBV11-2 and J is TRBJ2-1, with D hard to call. Per germline, CDR1 SGHAT and CDR2 FQNNGV. The length of the CDR3 is 15 residues. V was pared by 5 bases and J by 13 bases, with 24 bases between.

This clonotype was counted at least ten times. V gene TRBV18 combines with J gene TRBJ1-1; D remains unclear. CDR3 length: 12 amino acids. Germline CDR1 reads KGHSH; CDR2 reads LQKENI. The V and J ends lost 2 bases and 2 bases respectively, with 3 bases between them. The chain's CDR3 is CASSPINTEAFF. In DNA, the CDR3 is TGTGCCAGCTCACCAATCAACACTGAAGCTTTCTTT.

There are many counts of this clonotype. The chain recombines TRBV4-1 with TRBJ2-1; 7 positions agree with TRBD2. CDR1 and CDR2 (germline): MGHRA, YSYEKL. V shed 0 bases and J 2 bases; nucleotides not matched to a gene: 4. This CDR3 has 16 amino acids. CDR3 sequence (DNA): TGCGCCAGCAGCCAAGATACACGGGGGGCCTACAATGAGCAGTTCTTC. This codes for CASSQDTRGAYNEQFF.

This clonotype was counted at least ten times. In nucleotides, the CDR3 is TGTGCCAGCTCACACGCAGGGAGAGGCTCCTACGAGCAGTACTTC. The encoded protein is CASSHAGRGSYEQYF. The J gene is TRBJ2-7, the V gene TRBV18, with D possibly called TRBD1 or TRBD2 (5 bases each). CDR1 and CDR2 from the germline V gene are KGHSH and LQKENI. V was pared by 4 bases and J by 0 bases, with 13 bases between. The CDR3 consists of 15 residues.